This T cell receptor beta chain came from a study of blood T cell repertoires in COVID-19. Turning to the study itself: Specimens from acute and convalescent COVID-19 originated in the United States, Italy and Spain. PBMCs, B-cell-depleted T cells, or T cells were the source of the cDNA or gDNA that made up the material.

The V and J ends lost 0 bases and 6 bases, in that order; junction bases with no gene match: 3. Germline V gives CDR1 SGHNT, CDR2 YYREEE (reference sequence). The CDR3 is 15 amino acids. Authors' methods: Researchers report that nucleated cell counts were estimated from reference gene primer amplification. Method: immunoSEQ multiplex PCR; TCRdb's copy keeps in-frame clones and lacks some. D and trimming come from the DNA, and the V and J calls and clone size come from that table. In the table there are roughly 130,000 clones, around 80% of which are singletons. The TCR comes from a man aged 60-69 years with acute or convalescent COVID-19. This chain connects TRBV5-4 to TRBJ2-1, with TRBD2 matching over 10 bases. Material for sequencing was peripheral blood. The CDR3 region has the DNA TGTGCCAGCAGCTTGGTAACTAGCGGGACCAATGAGCAGTTCTTC. Translating gives CASSLVTSGTNEQFF.